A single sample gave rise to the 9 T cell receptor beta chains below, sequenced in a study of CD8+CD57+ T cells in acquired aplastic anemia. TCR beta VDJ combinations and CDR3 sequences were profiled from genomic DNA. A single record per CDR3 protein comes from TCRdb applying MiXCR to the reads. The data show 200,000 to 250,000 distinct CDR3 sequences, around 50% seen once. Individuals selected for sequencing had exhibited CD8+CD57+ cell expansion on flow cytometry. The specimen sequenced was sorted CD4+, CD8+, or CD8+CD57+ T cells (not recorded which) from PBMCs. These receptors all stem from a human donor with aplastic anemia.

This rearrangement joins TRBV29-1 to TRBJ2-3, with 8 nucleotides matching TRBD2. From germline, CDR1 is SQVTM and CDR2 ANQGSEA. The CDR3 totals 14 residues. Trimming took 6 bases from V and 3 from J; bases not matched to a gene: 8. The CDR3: CSVSRAGGTDTQYF. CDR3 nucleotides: TGCAGCGTCTCAAGGGCGGGGGGTACAGATACGCAGTATTTT.

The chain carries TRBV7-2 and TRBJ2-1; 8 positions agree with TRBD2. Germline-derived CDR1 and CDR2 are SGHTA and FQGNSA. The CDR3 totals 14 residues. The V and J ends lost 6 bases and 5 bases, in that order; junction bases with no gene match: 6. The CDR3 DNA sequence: TGTGCCAGCAGTAGCGGGACGGTCAACAATGAGCAGTTCTTC. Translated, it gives CASSSGTVNNEQFF.

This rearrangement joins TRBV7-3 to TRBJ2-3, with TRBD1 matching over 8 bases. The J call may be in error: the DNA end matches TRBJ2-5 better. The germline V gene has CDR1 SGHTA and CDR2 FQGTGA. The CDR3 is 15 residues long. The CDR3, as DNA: TGTGCCAGCAGCTTAGGGGGGACAGGAAGAGAGACCCAGTACTTC. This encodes CASSLGGTGRETQYF.

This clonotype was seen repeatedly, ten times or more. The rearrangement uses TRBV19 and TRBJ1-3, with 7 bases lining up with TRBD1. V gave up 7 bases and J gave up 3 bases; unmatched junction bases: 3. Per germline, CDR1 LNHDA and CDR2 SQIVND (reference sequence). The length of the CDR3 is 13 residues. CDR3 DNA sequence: TGTGCCAGTAAGAACAGGGGTGGAAACACCATATATTTT. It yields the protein CASKNRGGNTIYF.

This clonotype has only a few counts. CDR3 DNA: TGTGCCACCTCGACCGGGGGAGGCTACGAGCAGTACTTC. Its translation is CATSTGGGYEQYF. V is TRBV24-1 and J is TRBJ2-7; a weak D match, TRBD2 (6 bases). The CDR3 sequence is 13 residues long. Germline V gene sequence: CDR1 KGHDR, CDR2 SFDVKD. With 9 bases removed from V and 3 bases from J, the gap between germline ends came to 14 bases.

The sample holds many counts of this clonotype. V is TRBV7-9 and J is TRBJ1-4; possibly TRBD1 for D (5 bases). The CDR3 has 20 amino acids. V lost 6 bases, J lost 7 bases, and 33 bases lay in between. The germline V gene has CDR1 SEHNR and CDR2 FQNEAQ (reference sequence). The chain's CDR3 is CASRHARGGASRDGSEKLFF. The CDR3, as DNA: TGTGCCAGCAGACACGCACGGGGAGGCGCTTCTCGGGACGGGAGTGAAAAACTGTTTTTT.

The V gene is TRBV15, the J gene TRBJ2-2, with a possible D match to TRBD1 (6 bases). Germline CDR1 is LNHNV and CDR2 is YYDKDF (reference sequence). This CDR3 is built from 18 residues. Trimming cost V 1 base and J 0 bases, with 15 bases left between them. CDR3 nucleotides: TGTGCCACCAGCAGAGTCCTTTTTTGGGGGCCGAACACCGGGGAGCTGTTTTTT. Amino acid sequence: CATSRVLFWGPNTGELFF.

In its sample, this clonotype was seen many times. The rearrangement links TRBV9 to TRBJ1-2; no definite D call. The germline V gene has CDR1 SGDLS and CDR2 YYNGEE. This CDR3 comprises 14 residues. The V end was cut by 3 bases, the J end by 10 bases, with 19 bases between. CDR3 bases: TGTGCCAGCAGCGCCCCCACTGGTACCGGTCCCTACACCTTC. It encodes CASSAPTGTGPYTF.

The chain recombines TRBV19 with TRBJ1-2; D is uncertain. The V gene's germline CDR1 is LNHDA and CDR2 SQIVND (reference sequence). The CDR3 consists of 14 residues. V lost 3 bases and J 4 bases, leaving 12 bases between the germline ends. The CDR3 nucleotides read TGTGCCAGTAGTATTGGCAAACTGCGCTATGGCTACACCTTC. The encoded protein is CASSIGKLRYGYTF.